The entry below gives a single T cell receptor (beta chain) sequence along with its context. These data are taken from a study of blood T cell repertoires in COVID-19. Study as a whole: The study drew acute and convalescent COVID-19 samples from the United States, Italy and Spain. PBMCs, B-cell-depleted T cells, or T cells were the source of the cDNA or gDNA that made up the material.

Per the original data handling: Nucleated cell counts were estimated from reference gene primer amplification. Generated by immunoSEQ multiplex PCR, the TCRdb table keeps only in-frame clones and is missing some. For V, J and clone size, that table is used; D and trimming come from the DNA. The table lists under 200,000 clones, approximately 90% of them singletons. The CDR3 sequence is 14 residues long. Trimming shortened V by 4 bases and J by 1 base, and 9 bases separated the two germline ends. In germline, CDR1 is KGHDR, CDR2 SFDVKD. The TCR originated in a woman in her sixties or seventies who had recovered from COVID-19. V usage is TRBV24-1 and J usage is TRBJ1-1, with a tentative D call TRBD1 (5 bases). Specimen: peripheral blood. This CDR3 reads CATSEAGGNTEAFF. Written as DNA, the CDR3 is TGTGCCACCAGTGAAGCCGGGGGGAACACTGAAGCTTTCTTT.